The clone carrying this TCR beta chain has only a few counts. Its target is not known. This specimen belongs to a study of T cell repertoires in cytomegalovirus infection. Study-level background: HLA-B-restricted CMV epitopes that are well studied were used alongside recently identified HLA-C-restricted ones.

Between the trimmed V and J ends, which lost 0 bases and 8 bases, there was a span of 8 bases. Germline assignment: CDR1 SGHNT and CDR2 YYREEE (reference sequence). The CDR3 spans 13 residues. TCRdb redid the calling of the reads with MiXCR, one entry per CDR3 protein. The repertoire holds under 850,000 distinct CDR3 sequences, with around a third as singletons. This TCR derives from a human donor in good health (CMV status not recorded). Some clones in this sample may be carry-over from other donors' samples. Source: cultured PBMCs, taken from culture after CMV antigen stimulation. The V and J genes are TRBV5-4 and TRBJ1-4; D remains ambiguous. CDR3 sequence (DNA): TGTGCCAGCAGCTTGGGCCCCCCGGAAAAACTGTTTTTT. This gives the protein CASSLGPPEKLFF.